One and the same sample provided the 18 T cell receptor beta chains below, sequenced in a study of breast tumors, draining lymph nodes, adjacent tissues. TCRdb itself ran the multiplex PCR reads through MiXCR, one entry per CDR3 protein. The sample shows roughly 110,000 distinct CDR3 sequences, roughly 29% of them seen only once. Samples came from axillary lymph nodes draining the breast cancer. The sample consisted of axillary lymph node tissue. The source is a female donor with breast cancer. Some clones in this sample may be carry-over from other donors' samples.

This clonotype was seen at least ten times. The gene calls are TRBV9 and TRBJ2-1, with unresolved D. Germline loops: CDR1 SGDLS, CDR2 YYNGEE. V gave up 1 base and J gave up 0 bases, with 14 bases separating them. This CDR3 contains 17 residues. CDR3 loop: CASSVFAVPSSYNEQFF. In nucleotides, the CDR3 is TGTGCCAGCAGCGTATTCGCAGTCCCGAGCTCCTACAATGAGCAGTTCTTC.

This rearrangement joins TRBV6-5 to TRBJ2-4, with D perhaps matching TRBD1 or TRBD2 (5 bases each). V lost 6 bases and J 1 base, leaving 19 bases between the germline ends. CDR1 is MNHEY, CDR2 SVGAGI, per germline. CDR3 length: 17 amino acids. The CDR3 protein is CASSPGTSRWAKNIQYF. In DNA form, the CDR3 reads TGTGCCAGCAGCCCCGGGACCTCCAGGTGGGCCAAAAACATTCAGTACTTC.

Points on this clonotype: A much larger clone lies one base from this, so it may be a read error. Because it lacks the conserved phenylalanine or tryptophan at the end, this CDR3 is likely a read error. The chain uses TRBV28 and TRBJ2-1; TRBD2 agrees at 11 bases. V lost 9 bases and J lost 2; bases outside the gene matches: 3. This CDR3 has 14 residues. CDR1 is MDHEN, CDR2 SYDVKM, per germline. CDR3 loop: CASLSGRAYNEQFL. Here the CDR3 DNA reads TGTGCCAGTCTTAGCGGGAGGGCCTACAATGAGCAGTTCCTC.

This clonotype has a count of ten or more. The rearrangement links TRBV28 to TRBJ2-1; D is unclear. V was trimmed by 5 bases and J by 7 bases, leaving 12 bases between them. CDR1 is MDHEN, CDR2 SYDVKM, per germline. There are 13 residues in the CDR3. The CDR3 DNA is TGTGCCAGCAGTCACAACAACGGGAATGAGCAGTTCTTC. It specifies CASSHNNGNEQFF.

This clonotype was observed at least ten times. The V and J genes are TRBV11-2 and TRBJ2-5; 7 nucleotides align to TRBD2. This CDR3 is 15 amino acids long. V trimming: 5 bases; J trimming: 2 bases; junction bases outside the gene matches: 8. Germline V gene sequence: CDR1 SGHAT, CDR2 FQNNGV. The CDR3 is CASSQGLKYQETQYF. In nucleotides, the CDR3 is TGTGCCAGCAGCCAGGGACTAAAATATCAAGAGACCCAGTACTTC.

The rearrangement joins TRBV20-1 to TRBJ1-6, with TRBD1 as a possible D gene (6 bases). Looked up from germline, CDR1 is DFQATT and CDR2 is SNEGSKA (reference sequence). Trimming cost V 4 bases and J 7 bases, with 17 bases left between them. CDR3 length: 15 residues. CDR3: CSAKGPQGRNSPLHF. CDR3 DNA sequence: TGCAGTGCTAAGGGTCCTCAGGGGAGAAATTCACCCCTCCACTTT.

In this sample, this clonotype turned up many times. This sequence joins TRBV7-6 and TRBJ2-1, with unresolved D. CDR1 and CDR2 from the germline V gene are SGHVS and FNYEAQ. There are 14 residues in the CDR3. V was cut by 6 bases and J by 4 bases, with 13 bases left in between. CDR3 amino acids: CASSTLDPYNEQFF. Here the CDR3 DNA reads TGTGCCAGCAGTACCCTGGACCCTTACAATGAGCAGTTCTTC.

The chain has TRBV24-1 and TRBJ2-5; 7 nucleotides align to TRBD1. The DNA matches TRBJ2-7 better at its end, which makes the J call doubtful. CDR1 and CDR2 (germline): KGHDR, SFDVKD. CDR3 size: 15 residues. CDR3 sequence: CATSDLTGPFYEQYF. For the CDR3, the DNA is TGTGCCACCAGTGACCTGACAGGGCCCTTCTACGAGCAGTACTTC.

This clonotype was picked up many times. The chain joins TRBV28 to TRBJ1-3, with D maybe TRBD1 (6 bases). Germline CDR1 is MDHEN and CDR2 is SYDVKM. V lost 5 bases and J 4 bases, leaving 15 bases between the germline ends. This CDR3 has 15 residues. CDR3 sequence reads: CASSQGSSGGNTIYF. The CDR3 DNA sequence: TGTGCCAGCAGTCAGGGGTCATCGGGGGGAAACACCATATATTTT.

This clonotype was recorded at least ten times. This chain uses TRBV7-2 with TRBJ2-1, with TRBD1 as a possible D gene (5 bases). V lost 0 bases, J lost 5 bases, and 17 bases lay in between. In germline, CDR1 is SGHTA, CDR2 FQGNSA. CDR3 size: 17 residues. The CDR3 DNA follows: TGTGCCAGCAGCTTAGCGGTGCAGCTAGGGGTTCACAATGAGCAGTTCTTC. Translating gives CASSLAVQLGVHNEQFF.

The rearrangement links TRBV9 to TRBJ2-2, with D perhaps given as TRBD1 or TRBD2 (6 bases each). CDR1 is SGDLS and CDR2 is YYNGEE in the germline V gene. The CDR3 runs to 15 residues. Trimming took 4 bases from V and 2 from J, leaving 12 bases between them. The CDR3 is CASSPGAYNTGELFF. CDR3 DNA sequence: TGTGCCAGCAGCCCGGGGGCTTATAACACCGGGGAGCTGTTTTTT.

This clonotype was counted many times. The chain joins TRBV9 to TRBJ1-5; 11 bases fit TRBD1. CDR1 and CDR2 from the germline V gene are SGDLS and YYNGEE. J was trimmed by 7 bases and V by 3 bases; bases with no gene match: 6. The CDR3 extends over 15 amino acids. The CDR3: CASSAGQGAGQPQHF. As DNA, the CDR3 is TGTGCCAGCAGCGCAGGACAGGGGGCTGGGCAGCCCCAGCATTTT.

This clonotype was recorded many times. A read error may be the cause here, since a much bigger clone is one base away. The chain carries TRBV11-2 and TRBJ2-7, with TRBD2 matching over 7 bases. V lost 1 base and J lost 1; bases outside the gene matches: 7. CDR3 length: 16 residues. Germline V gene data show CDR1 as SGHAT and CDR2 as FQNNGV. This CDR3 is CASSLGREALSYEQYF. CDR3 nucleotide sequence: TGTGCCAGCAGCTTAGGTCGGGAGGCCCTGTCCTACGAGCAGTACTTC.

This clonotype was recorded many times. The genes are TRBV19 and TRBJ2-2; 8 nucleotides match TRBD1. V shed 10 bases, J shed 6 bases, and the junction held 16 bases outside the gene matches. Germline lookup yields CDR1 LNHDA and CDR2 SQIVND (reference sequence). The CDR3 covers 16 residues. Here the CDR3 DNA reads TGTGCCACCTACCCGGAGAGGACAGGGTGGGCCGGGGAGCTGTTTTTT. Its translation is CATYPERTGWAGELFF.

Worth noting for this clonotype: A much more abundant neighbour one base away suggests this may be a read error. The CDR3 coding sequence is TGTGCCAGCAGCCAGGACTATCCTCCGGGACTAGCGGCCCGAAGCTCTGGGGAGCAGTACTTC. Encoded protein: CASSQDYPPGLAARSSGEQYF. The chain couples TRBV14 to TRBJ2-7; 11 bases agree with TRBD2. V was pared by 3 bases and J by 7 bases, with 26 bases of the junction left unmatched. The CDR3 totals 21 residues. CDR1 and CDR2 (germline): SGHDN, FVKESK.

About this clonotype: A much larger clone differs by one base, so this may be a read error. V is TRBV19 and J is TRBJ2-1; the D call may be TRBD1 or TRBD2 (5 bases each). Germline V gene lookup returns CDR1 LNHDA and CDR2 SQIVND (reference sequence). This CDR3 has 17 amino acids. CDR3 sequence reads: CASSSHTGTSRYNGQFF. CDR3 nucleotide sequence: TGTGCCAGTAGTTCTCACACTGGGACGTCGAGGTACAATGGGCAGTTCTTC.

This chain joins TRBV27 and TRBJ2-1; 8 nucleotides agree with TRBD1. The germline V gene encodes CDR1 MNHEY and CDR2 SMNVEV (reference sequence). This CDR3 spans 16 amino acids. J was trimmed by 0 bases and V by 4 bases; bases with no gene match: 5. The CDR3 DNA is TGTGCCAGCAGTTCAATAGGGACAGGCTCCTACAATGAGCAGTTCTTC. Translated: CASSSIGTGSYNEQFF.

As concerns this clonotype: The CDR3 carries no conserved terminal phenylalanine or tryptophan, so it likely arises from a read error. The chain combines TRBV14 with TRBJ2-5, with a weak D call TRBD1 (6 bases). CDR3 size: 13 residues. V was cut by 4 bases and J by 0 bases, with 6 bases left in between. Germline CDR1 and CDR2: SGHDN and FVKESK. The CDR3 nucleotides read TGTGCCAGCAGCCGACAGGACCAAGAGACCCAGTACTCC. Protein: CASSRQDQETQYS.